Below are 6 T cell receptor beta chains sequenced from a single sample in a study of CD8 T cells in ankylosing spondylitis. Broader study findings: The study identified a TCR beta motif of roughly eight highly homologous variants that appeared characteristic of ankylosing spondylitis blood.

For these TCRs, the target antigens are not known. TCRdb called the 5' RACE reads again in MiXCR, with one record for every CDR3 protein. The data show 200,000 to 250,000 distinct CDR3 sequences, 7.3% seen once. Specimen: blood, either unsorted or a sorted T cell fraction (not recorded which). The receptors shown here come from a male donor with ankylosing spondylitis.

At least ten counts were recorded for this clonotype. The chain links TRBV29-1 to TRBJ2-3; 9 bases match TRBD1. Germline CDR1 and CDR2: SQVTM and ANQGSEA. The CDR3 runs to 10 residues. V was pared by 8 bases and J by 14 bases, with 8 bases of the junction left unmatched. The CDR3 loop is CSIRDRERYF. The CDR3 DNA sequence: TGCAGCATCCGGGACAGGGAAAGGTATTTT.

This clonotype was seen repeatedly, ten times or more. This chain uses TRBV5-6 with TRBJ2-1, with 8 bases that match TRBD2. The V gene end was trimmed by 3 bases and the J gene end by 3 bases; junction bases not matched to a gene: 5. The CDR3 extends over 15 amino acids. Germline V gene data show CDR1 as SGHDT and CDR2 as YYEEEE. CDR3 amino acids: CASSWRLARYNEQFF. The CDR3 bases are TGTGCCAGCAGCTGGAGACTAGCGCGCTACAATGAGCAGTTCTTC.

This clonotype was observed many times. The CDR3 is CAMRAAGKTYEQYF. As DNA, the CDR3 is TGTGCCATGAGGGCGGCCGGGAAGACCTACGAGCAGTACTTC. V is TRBV10-3 and J is TRBJ2-7; D is perhaps TRBD2 (5 bases). Deletions cut 9 bases from V and 2 bases from J, with 17 bases between. In germline, CDR1 is ENHRY, CDR2 SYGVKD. The CDR3 runs 14 residues.

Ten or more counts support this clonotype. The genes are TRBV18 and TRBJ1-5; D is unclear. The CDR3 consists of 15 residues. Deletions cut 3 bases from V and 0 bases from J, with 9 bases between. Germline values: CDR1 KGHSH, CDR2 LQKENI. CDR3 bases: TGTGCCAGCTCACCCGGAGGATATAGCAATCAGCCCCAGCATTTT. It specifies CASSPGGYSNQPQHF.

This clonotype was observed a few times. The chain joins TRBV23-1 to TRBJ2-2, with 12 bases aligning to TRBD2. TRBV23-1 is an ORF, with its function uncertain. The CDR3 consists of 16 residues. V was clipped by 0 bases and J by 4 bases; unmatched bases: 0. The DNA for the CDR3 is TGCGCCAGCAGTCAATCGGGACTAGCGGGCACCGGGGAGCTGTTTTTT. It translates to CASSQSGLAGTGELFF.

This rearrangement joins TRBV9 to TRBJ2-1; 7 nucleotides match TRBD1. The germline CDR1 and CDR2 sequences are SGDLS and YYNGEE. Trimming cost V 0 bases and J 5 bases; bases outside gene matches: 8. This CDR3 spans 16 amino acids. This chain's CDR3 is CASSVANRGQNNEQFF. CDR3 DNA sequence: TGTGCCAGCAGCGTAGCCAACAGGGGTCAGAACAATGAGCAGTTCTTC.